The T cell receptor (beta chain) under discussion was sequenced for a study of blood T cell repertoires in COVID-19 (TCRdb year 2020). Turning to the overall study: Samples from collaborators originated in the United States, Italy and Spain and spanned both the acute and convalescent phases of COVID-19. HLA class I and class II types, where available, came from metadata supplied by the sample provider rather than from assay-based typing. The repertoires were released in a freely available public database meant as a resource for research on the immune response to SARS-CoV-2. The samples were drawn from the first 160 participants of the ongoing ImmuneRACE study and from more than 1,000 subjects provided by 6 global collaborators. The sample metadata nearly always contained a de-identified subject ID, COVID-19 status, age in years and sex. The dataset comprised deeply sampled blood TCRbeta repertoires from subjects exposed to, actively infected with, or recovered from COVID-19. The prospective study material was composed of cDNA or gDNA derived from T cells, B-cell-depleted T cells, or PBMCs.

To note about this clone: Its antigen has not been determined. Nothing much larger sits one base from this clone, and base qualities are not available.

The immunoSEQ Assay, a bias-controlled multiplex PCR, was used to amplify TCRbeta CDR3 regions from genomic DNA. Per the source publication's procedure: Nucleated cell counts per sample were estimated from amplification of reference gene primers within the assay. To quantify the absolute abundance of each unique TCRbeta CDR3 rearrangement, sequence reads were collapsed and filtered. For each sample, productive Simpson clonality was calculated as the square root of Simpson's diversity index across productive rearrangements. Sourced from immuneACCESS, this table was stored by TCRdb with only in-frame sequences that have V and J called. A share of the clones is absent; for the studies checked, an unresolved V gene accounts for under half, and the remainder has no known explanation. From that table come the V and J calls and clone size; the DNA was used to work out D and trimming. The sample contains 400,000 to 450,000 clones, around 90% of them found a single time. Clones ranked in the top ten supply 0.75% to 0.85% of the sample.

Germline trimming: 3 bases from V, 0 bases from J; junction bases outside gene matches: 7. The CDR3 numbers 17 residues from cysteine through phenylalanine. Solely the CDR3 DNA is kept, with 51 bases framed from the first base. From the germline V gene (reference sequence), CDR1 is DFQATT and CDR2 is SNEGSKA. One collaborating source in Seattle enrolled patients while the patients were actively infected and followed the patients over time throughout the course of disease. Each collaborating institution followed its own protocols to collect whole blood in K2EDTA tubes. Collaborator samples were shipped for TCRbeta analysis as frozen whole blood, isolated PBMCs, or DNA extracted from either sample type. Broad study findings and their caveats: The amount of clinical and demographic metadata varied by source and participant and was provided uncurated.

Sequences were obtained from peripheral blood. In this chain, TRBV20-1 is recombined with TRBJ2-1; 11 bases in the middle match TRBD2. The receptor's source is a man aged 18 to 30 with COVID-19, enrolled during active disease. CDR3 reads: CSASLAGGPSSYNEQFF. The nucleotide sequence is given as TGCAGTGCTAGTCTAGCGGGGGGTCCAAGCTCCTACAATGAGCAGTTCTTC.